What follows is one T cell receptor beta chain and its context. The data derive from a study of technical replicates of blood from several donors. Clones were read by immunoSEQ multiplex PCR, and TCRdb kept only the in-frame ones, dropping some. The table shows about 70,000 clones, with nearly 98% occurring only once. Sequencing used T cells isolated from PBMCs. The TCR was taken from a human donor in good health.

The DNA of the CDR3 is TGTGCCAGCAGCCGGGATCTTTTTGGAAACATTCAGTACTTC. Its translation: CASSRDLFGNIQYF. The chain links TRBV6-1 to TRBJ2-4; tentatively, D is TRBD2 (5 bases). Germline-derived CDR1 and CDR2 are MNHNS and SASEGT. V was trimmed by 6 bases and J by 6 bases, leaving 15 bases between them. The CDR3 is 14 residues long.